The clone carrying this TCR beta chain was recorded at least ten times. The antigen is unknown. This CDR3 has 15 residues. Trimming at V came to 3 bases and at J to 4 bases, leaving 3 bases not matched to a gene. The germline gives CDR1 SEHNR, CDR2 FQNEAQ (reference sequence). The sample originates from a study of T cell repertoires in cytomegalovirus infection. About the study: It was recently identified HLA-C-restricted and well-studied HLA-B-restricted CMV epitopes that the study used. In public TCR beta signatures, there were indications of both CMV infection and matching HLA type. Study-wide points: Dominating the ex vivo response were HLA-C-restricted CMV-specific TCR beta clonotypes. Carriers of CMV and the relevant HLA type were discriminated by public TCR beta frequency.

TCRdb called the reads again in MiXCR, with one record for every CDR3 protein. This table has 750,000 to 900,000 distinct CDR3 sequences, almost 30% appearing once. The sequence came from a human donor in good health (CMV status not recorded). Some clones in this sample may be carry-over from other donors' samples. The specimen was cultured CD8+ T cells from PBMCs, collected from culture after CMV antigen stimulation. This chain links TRBV7-9 with TRBJ2-6; 7 bases align to TRBD1. The CDR3 coding sequence is TGTGCCAGCAGCTTTACAGGGGCCGGGGCCAACGTCCTGACTTTC. Its protein is CASSFTGAGANVLTF.